The sequence of this TCR beta chain was determined in a study of post-analysis software for immune sequencing data. Turning to the study itself: The disease courses spanned relapsing-remitting, secondary progressive and progressive-relapsing forms of multiple sclerosis. Overall study findings and caveats: Patients carried roughly five TRBV segments more frequently than controls did, and TRBV5-6, TRBV5-1 and TRBV20-1 were among them.

This CDR3 region has 14 residues. Trimming removed 4 bases from V and 3 bases from J, with 10 bases in between. Germline CDR1 reads MDHEN; CDR2 reads SYDVKM. Prepared TCR beta cDNA libraries contained unique molecular identifiers. A single record per CDR3 protein comes from TCRdb applying MiXCR to the PCR reads. The sample contains approximately 460,000 distinct CDR3 sequences, under 55% of which appear only once. As for this clonotype: The antigen remains undetermined.

The sequence was collected from a girl between 10 and 17 years old with multiple sclerosis. The chain uses TRBV28 and TRBJ2-1; D gene uncertain. The sample was blood. CDR3 sequence: CASSYGRFYNEQFF. DNA of the CDR3: TGTGCCAGCAGTTACGGACGCTTCTACAATGAGCAGTTCTTC.